Following are 30 T cell receptor beta chains from one sample sequenced in a study of identical twins. One entry per CDR3 protein, called by TCRdb with MiXCR from the 5' RACE reads. The table shows 500,000 to 550,000 distinct CDR3 sequences, with about a fifth occurring only once. This sample was shared with a second study, whose subject was yellow fever vaccine responses in identical twins.

Sequencing was performed on CD4+ T cells sorted from blood. All receptors derive from a woman under 30 in good health.

The chain joins TRBV5-1 to TRBJ2-2; the D gene is possibly TRBD2 (5 bases). V was shortened by 4 bases and J by 2 bases, with 9 bases between the two germline ends. The CDR3 is 14 amino acids. The germline V gene encodes CDR1 SGHRS and CDR2 YFSETQ. The CDR3 loop is CASSPGINTGELFF. Written as DNA, the CDR3 is TGCGCCAGCAGCCCCGGGATTAACACCGGGGAGCTGTTTTTT.

The chain carries TRBV5-1 and TRBJ1-4, with no clear D. V lost 4 bases, J lost 0 bases, and 10 bases lay in between. The CDR3 extends over 15 amino acids. Germline V lookup: CDR1 SGHRS, CDR2 YFSETQ. This chain's CDR3 is CASSLNTATNEKLFF. CDR3 bases: TGCGCCAGCAGCCTGAACACTGCAACTAATGAAAAACTGTTTTTT.

This chain links TRBV10-3 with TRBJ2-1, with D possibly being TRBD2 (6 bases). In germline, CDR1 is ENHRY, CDR2 SYGVKD. V lost 0 bases and J 9 bases, leaving 9 bases between the germline ends. The CDR3 totals 13 residues. The CDR3 loop is CAISESGLFEQFF. The CDR3 DNA sequence: TGTGCCATCAGTGAGTCGGGACTTTTTGAGCAGTTCTTC.

CDR3 in amino acids: CASSFKGTTKMNTEAFF. CDR3 nucleotide sequence: TGTGCCAGCAGTTTTAAAGGAACCACAAAGATGAACACTGAAGCTTTCTTT. This sequence joins TRBV12-3 or TRBV12-4 and TRBJ1-1; D ambiguous. V lost 3 bases and J 0 bases, leaving 17 bases between the germline ends. The CDR3 is 17 residues long.

This chain uses TRBV12-3 or TRBV12-4 with TRBJ1-2; TRBD1 might be the D (6 bases). V shed 6 bases and J shed 8 bases, with 16 bases lying between them. The CDR3 runs to 13 residues. The chain's CDR3 is CASSRYQGQGYTF. The CDR3 DNA sequence: TGTGCCAGCAGCCGATACCAGGGGCAGGGCTACACCTTC.

This rearrangement joins TRBV15 to TRBJ2-1; TRBD2 is a possible D gene (7 bases). Trimming shortened V by 3 bases and J by 8 bases, and 17 bases separated the two germline ends. The CDR3 has 15 residues. Per the germline V gene, CDR1 is LNHNV and CDR2 is YYDKDF (reference sequence). This chain's CDR3 is CATSRRGGPLDEQFF. CDR3 coding DNA: TGTGCCACCAGCAGGCGCGGGGGCCCTTTAGATGAGCAGTTCTTC.

The chain is built from TRBV3-1 and TRBJ1-4; no firm D call. The CDR3 extends over 11 amino acids. V was shortened by 4 bases and J by 4 bases, with 1 base between the two germline ends. The germline V gene encodes CDR1 LGHDT and CDR2 YNNKEL (reference sequence). The CDR3 coding sequence is TGTGCCAGCAGCCGTAATGAAAAACTGTTTTTT. Translating gives CASSRNEKLFF.

The CDR3 DNA follows: TGCGCCAGCAGCGGAGGTCGACAGGGTGGCACTGAAGCTTTCTTT. Amino acid sequence: CASSGGRQGGTEAFF. J is TRBJ1-1 and V is TRBV5-1; 7 bases line up with TRBD1. CDR3 length: 15 amino acids. Germline V CDR1 and CDR2: SGHRS, YFSETQ. Germline trimming cut 4 bases from V and 4 bases from J; bases unmatched to any gene: 10.

This clonotype was counted only a few times. The chain recombines TRBV10-3 with TRBJ2-7; 14 positions match TRBD2. Germline V lookup: CDR1 ENHRY, CDR2 SYGVKD. J gave up 7 bases and V 6 bases, and 5 bases lay outside the gene matches. The CDR3 spans 14 residues. The CDR3: CAIRRLAGGAEQYF. CDR3 DNA sequence: TGTGCCATCAGAAGACTAGCGGGAGGGGCTGAGCAGTACTTC.

V and J are TRBV20-1 and TRBJ2-2; 13 bases map to TRBD2. This CDR3 contains 17 residues. With V trimmed by 3 bases and J by 7 bases, 11 bases remained unmatched. Germline V gene lookup returns CDR1 DFQATT and CDR2 SNEGSKA (reference sequence). CDR3 residues: CSARRGLAGVAGGELFF. DNA of the CDR3: TGCAGTGCTAGGAGAGGACTAGCGGGAGTTGCGGGCGGGGAGCTGTTTTTT.

This clonotype was counted only a few times. The rearrangement joins TRBV29-1 to TRBJ2-3; D not resolved. Looked up from germline, CDR1 is SQVTM and CDR2 is ANQGSEA. V lost 5 bases to trimming and J lost 5 bases, with 5 bases between them. This CDR3 contains 10 residues. The CDR3 coding sequence is TGCAGCGTTCGAGGAGATACGCAGTATTTT. Translating gives CSVRGDTQYF.

This chain uses TRBV6-1 with TRBJ2-2; D unresolved. The CDR3 totals 12 residues. Germline V CDR1 and CDR2: MNHNS, SASEGT. V lost 7 bases, J lost 6 bases, and 9 bases lay in between. CDR3 loop: CASNLGSGELFF. The CDR3 coding sequence is TGTGCCAGCAATTTAGGGTCCGGGGAGCTGTTTTTT.

This clonotype was observed a few times. This chain uses TRBV15 with TRBJ2-2, with D tentatively TRBD1 or TRBD2 (5 bases each). Germline lookup yields CDR1 LNHNV and CDR2 YYDKDF (reference sequence). CDR3 length: 17 amino acids. Trimming took off 0 bases at V and 3 bases at J, with 14 bases between the two ends. The CDR3 region is CATSREPPGPHTGELFF. The CDR3, as DNA: TGTGCCACCAGCAGAGAACCCCCGGGACCACACACCGGGGAGCTGTTTTTT.

This clonotype was counted a few times. J is TRBJ2-3 and V is TRBV21-1; TRBD2, as called in the table, went unchecked against the DNA. TRBV21-1 is tagged as a pseudogene. The CDR3 totals 16 residues. Here the CDR3 reads CASEPSKRGGTDTQYF. CDR3 sequence (DNA): TGTGCCAGCGAACCCAGCAAGCGGGGGGGCACAGATACGCAGTATTTT.

V and J are TRBV10-3 and TRBJ2-3, with 10 bases aligning to TRBD2. The length of the CDR3 is 15 residues. From germline, CDR1 is ENHRY and CDR2 SYGVKD. V lost 3 bases and J lost 4; bases outside the gene matches: 4. The DNA for the CDR3 is TGTGCCATCAGTGATACTAGCGGGACGTCAGATACGCAGTATTTT. It is translated as CAISDTSGTSDTQYF.

The chain recombines TRBV12-3 or TRBV12-4 with TRBJ2-1; 7 bases match TRBD2. This CDR3 is built from 16 residues. Trimming took 6 bases from V and 6 from J; bases not matched to a gene: 14. The chain's CDR3 is CASSPFGREMSNEQFF. The CDR3 DNA follows: TGTGCCAGCAGCCCGTTCGGGCGGGAGATGAGCAATGAGCAGTTCTTC.

This clonotype appeared many times. The chain joins TRBV12-3 or TRBV12-4 to TRBJ1-4, with unresolved D. Trimming left V 1 base short and J 3 bases short, with 6 bases between. The length of the CDR3 is 14 residues. CDR3 sequence reads: CASSLEGPNEKLFF. The CDR3 nucleotides read TGTGCCAGCAGTTTAGAGGGTCCTAATGAAAAACTGTTTTTT.

This clonotype was observed many times. The chain recombines TRBV19 with TRBJ2-2; a possible D gene is TRBD2 (5 bases). The CDR3 contains 18 residues. V was pared by 4 bases and J by 4 bases, with 22 bases between. Germline V gene lookup returns CDR1 LNHDA and CDR2 SQIVND (reference sequence). CDR3 region: CASSRAGTGIGSTGELFF. CDR3 nucleotide sequence: TGTGCCAGTAGTAGGGCAGGAACCGGGATAGGGAGCACCGGGGAGCTGTTTTTT.

CDR3 in DNA: TGCGCCAGCAGCGCGGGTCACAGCTACGAGCAGTACGTC. Protein: CASSAGHSYEQYV. J is TRBJ2-7 and V is TRBV10-1; D perhaps matches TRBD2 (5 bases). The CDR3 contains 13 residues. Trimming stripped 6 bases from V and 3 bases from J, with 12 bases between. The germline CDR1 and CDR2 sequences are WNHNN and SYGVQD (reference sequence).

The chain has TRBV10-3 and TRBJ1-2; 9 nucleotides line up with TRBD1. The J segment lost 5 bases and the V segment lost 6 bases, leaving 7 bases of the junction unmatched. This CDR3 is built from 14 residues. Germline V gene data show CDR1 as ENHRY and CDR2 as SYGVKD. In nucleotides, the CDR3 is TGTGCCATCAGGGGGACAGGGTCCTTTTATGGCTACACCTTC. It yields the protein CAIRGTGSFYGYTF.

This clonotype occurred many times. This rearrangement joins TRBV2 to TRBJ2-7, with D perhaps matching TRBD2 (6 bases). The V and J ends lost 3 bases and 0 bases respectively, with 9 bases between them. The CDR3 runs to 14 residues. Germline values: CDR1 SNHLY, CDR2 FYNNEI. As DNA, the CDR3 is TGTGCCAGCAGTGAGTACGGGAGCTCCTACGAGCAGTACTTC. Its protein product is CASSEYGSSYEQYF.

This clonotype was seen at least ten times. This rearrangement joins TRBV12-3 or TRBV12-4 to TRBJ2-1, with 7 nucleotides matching TRBD1. The CDR3 sequence is 16 residues long. Trimming cost V 0 bases and J 9 bases; bases outside gene matches: 11. CDR3 amino acids: CASSLATTTGVGEQFF. CDR3 coding DNA: TGTGCCAGCAGTTTAGCTACAACCACAGGGGTGGGTGAGCAGTTCTTC.

This clonotype has a handful of counts. The genes are TRBV24-1 and TRBJ2-7; TRBD1 agrees at 7 bases. J gave up 3 bases and V 4 bases, and 5 bases lay outside the gene matches. The V gene's germline CDR1 is KGHDR and CDR2 SFDVKD. CDR3 length equals 14 residues. The CDR3 nucleotides are TGTGCCACCAGTGACCCCCGGGACAGCTACGAGCAGTACTTC. Protein sequence: CATSDPRDSYEQYF.

The V call is TRBV20-1, the J call TRBJ2-1; 7 bases are a match to TRBD2. Germline V lookup: CDR1 DFQATT, CDR2 SNEGSKA (reference sequence). CDR3 length equals 11 residues. The ends lost 2 bases at V and 10 bases at J; junction bases unmatched: 2. CDR3 coding DNA: TGCAGTGCTAGAAAACTAGCGGAGCAGTTCTTC. This codes for CSARKLAEQFF.

This clonotype was detected only a few times. The V gene is TRBV2, the J gene TRBJ2-3; unclear D gene. The length of the CDR3 is 12 residues. Germline V gives CDR1 SNHLY, CDR2 FYNNEI. V was pared by 4 bases and J by 2 bases, with 4 bases between. The CDR3 here is CASSVYTDTQYF. In nucleotides, the CDR3 is TGTGCCAGCAGTGTTTACACAGATACGCAGTATTTT.

This chain uses TRBV6-5 with TRBJ1-6; 10 positions match TRBD1. After removal of 0 bases from V and 1 base from J, the junction contained 6 bases not matched to a gene. Looked up from germline, CDR1 is MNHEY and CDR2 is SVGAGI. The CDR3 covers 19 residues. CDR3 protein: CASSYSPGQGWSYNSPLHF. For the CDR3, the DNA is TGTGCCAGCAGTTACTCCCCGGGACAGGGGTGGTCCTATAATTCACCCCTCCACTTT.

This clonotype was found a few times. This sequence joins TRBV12-3 or TRBV12-4 and TRBJ2-3; perhaps TRBD2 as D (7 bases). This CDR3 is built from 15 residues. V lost 5 bases and J lost 11, with 23 bases in between. CDR3 coding DNA: TGTGCCAGCAGTGCCGGGGGGCCCGGGGGGATTGGGCAGTATTTT. Residues: CASSAGGPGGIGQYF.

The chain is built from TRBV5-1 and TRBJ2-2; TRBD1 aligns across 7 bases. This CDR3 comprises 17 residues. Germline V gene lookup returns CDR1 SGHRS and CDR2 YFSETQ. V was clipped by 7 bases and J by 6 bases; unmatched bases: 18. CDR3 loop: CASFRGGTTRFAGELFF. The CDR3 bases are TGCGCCAGCTTCAGAGGGGGCACAACAAGGTTCGCCGGGGAGCTGTTTTTT.

The chain links TRBV25-1 to TRBJ2-7; D perhaps matches TRBD2 (7 bases). CDR1 and CDR2 (germline): MGHDK, SYGVNS. V gave up 1 base and J gave up 6 bases, with 19 bases separating them. This CDR3 comprises 16 residues. As DNA, the CDR3 is TGTGCCAGCAGTGAATCGCGGGGGACAAGCCTTTTCGAGCAGTACTTC. Translating it yields CASSESRGTSLFEQYF.

The chain uses TRBV5-6 and TRBJ2-5, with D possibly being TRBD1 or TRBD2 (5 bases each). The V gene lost 1 base and the J gene lost 2 bases, with 12 bases spanning the gap. Germline V gene sequence: CDR1 SGHDT, CDR2 YYEEEE. This CDR3 has 15 amino acids. The CDR3 spells CASSLLGDRQETQYF. DNA of the CDR3: TGTGCCAGCAGCTTGCTGGGGGATAGGCAAGAGACCCAGTACTTC. Full variable domain (missing parts from reference TRBV5-6 and TRBJ2-5): DAGVTQSPTHLIKTRGQQVTLRCSPKSGHDTVSWYQQALGQGPQFIFQYYEEEERQRGNFPDRFSGHQFPNYSSELNVNALLLGDSALYLCASSLLGDRQETQYFGPGTRLLVL.